This T cell receptor (beta chain) is drawn from a study of blood T cell repertoires in COVID-19. About the study: Samples came from the United States, Italy and Spain, spanning acute and convalescent COVID-19. The analysed material was cDNA or gDNA that came from T cells, B-cell-depleted T cells, or PBMCs.

Authors' data handling: Estimation of nucleated cell counts was performed using reference gene primer amplification. Produced via immunoSEQ multiplex PCR; TCRdb's table is partial and in-frame only. That table is the source of V, J and clone size, and D and trimming were worked out from the DNA. The sample contains fewer than 300,000 clones, roughly 85% of which appear only once. The TCR sequence derives from a woman aged 18-29 years with acute or convalescent COVID-19. Sequences were obtained from peripheral blood.

In nucleotides, the CDR3 is TGCAGCGTGATCGGACTAGCGGGACTTTACAATGAGCAGTTCTTC. Protein sequence: CSVIGLAGLYNEQFF. The V and J genes are TRBV29-1 and TRBJ2-1, with TRBD2 matching 12 bases. The CDR3 sequence is 15 residues long. Trimming cost V 6 bases and J 4 bases; bases outside gene matches: 7. CDR1 SQVTM and CDR2 ANQGSEA come from the germline V gene.